The 27 T cell receptor beta chains listed next were all sequenced from one sample in a study of blood T cells in healthy people across ages. PCR was performed a second time for about 7 to 12 cycles using a sample-barcoded 5' primer and a J-beta primer mix. MiXCR was run by TCRdb on the 5' RACE reads, yielding one entry per CDR3 protein. The sample shows approximately 680,000 distinct CDR3 sequences, about a third of them seen only once. The specimen sequenced was blood. The source of these receptors is a woman at least 80 years old in good health.

The sample holds a few counts of this clonotype. A much larger clone lies one base from this, so it may be a read error. This chain uses TRBV7-2 with TRBJ2-1; no reliable D call. CDR1 is SGHTA, CDR2 FQGNSA, per germline. V lost 5 bases and J 13 bases, leaving 12 bases between the germline ends. The CDR3 loop spans 11 amino acids. The CDR3 sequence: CASSGEETQFF. CDR3 nucleotides: TGTGCCAGCAGCGGAGAAGAGACCCAGTTCTTC.

This chain joins TRBV6-5 and TRBJ1-3; possible D gene TRBD1, 6 bases. Looked up from germline, CDR1 is MNHEY and CDR2 is SVGAGI. Trimming took 6 bases from V and 0 from J, leaving 9 bases between them. CDR3 size: 14 residues. Here the CDR3 DNA reads TGTGCCAGCAGCCTCAGGGGCTCTGGAAACACCATATATTTT. This sequence encodes CASSLRGSGNTIYF.

This clonotype occurred a few times. The J gene is TRBJ2-2, the V gene TRBV4-3; TRBD2 is a possible D gene (6 bases). The germline V and J ends were trimmed by 11 bases and 6 bases, with 22 bases remaining between them. The CDR3 contains 15 residues. The V gene's germline CDR1 is LGHNA and CDR2 YSLEER. The CDR3: CARRGRVLGPGELFF. In nucleotides, the CDR3 is TGCGCCCGGAGGGGACGGGTATTAGGGCCCGGGGAGCTGTTTTTT.

This sequence joins TRBV6-1 and TRBJ2-4, with 8 bases aligning to TRBD2. Germline loops: CDR1 MNHNS, CDR2 SASEGT. The CDR3 length is 14 residues. The junction had 4 bases not matched to a gene; V was cut back by 3 bases and J by 6 bases. The CDR3 DNA is TGTGCCAGCAGTGAGGCGGGAGGATCAAACATTCAGTACTTC. Translated: CASSEAGGSNIQYF.

This clonotype was observed a few times. V and J are TRBV14 and TRBJ2-5; D is uncertain. This CDR3 region has 12 residues. Germline V lookup: CDR1 SGHDN, CDR2 FVKESK. V was trimmed by 5 bases and J by 6 bases, leaving 10 bases between them. This CDR3 reads CASSYGEQTQYF. CDR3 nucleotides: TGTGCCAGCAGCTACGGCGAGCAGACCCAGTACTTC.

This clonotype showed up just a few times. A clone one base away is much larger, so this may be a read error. The gene calls are TRBV6-1 and TRBJ2-1; no definite D call. Between the trimmed V and J ends, which lost 2 bases and 13 bases, there was a span of 9 bases. This CDR3 is built from 11 residues. Germline CDR1 is MNHNS and CDR2 is SASEGT. The CDR3 DNA reads TGTGCCAGCAGTGAATGGACCCCCCAGTTCTTC. Translating gives CASSEWTPQFF.

This clonotype occurred many times. The V and J genes are TRBV5-1 and TRBJ2-2, with D uncertain. Per germline, CDR1 SGHRS and CDR2 YFSETQ. The CDR3 loop spans 13 amino acids. V was pared by 5 bases and J by 6 bases, with 11 bases between. The CDR3 DNA reads as TGCGCCAGCAGTTCCGGGCCGGCCGGGGAGCTGTTTTTT. Amino acid sequence: CASSSGPAGELFF. Full variable domain (rest looked up from reference TRBV5-1 and TRBJ2-2): KAGVTQTPRYLIKTRGQQVTLSCSPISGHRSVSWYQQTPGQGLQFLFEYFSETQRNKGNFPGRFSGRQFSNSRSEMNVSTLELGDSALYLCASSSGPAGELFFGEGSRLTVL.

The sample holds many counts of this clonotype. This chain connects TRBV6-5 to TRBJ1-1; weak D call: TRBD1 (5 bases). In germline, CDR1 is MNHEY, CDR2 SVGAGI. The ends were cut back, 9 bases at V and 4 bases at J, with 15 bases in the middle. The CDR3 runs 13 residues. The CDR3 is CASWTPRITEAFF. DNA of the CDR3: TGTGCCAGTTGGACACCCAGGATCACTGAAGCTTTCTTT.

This clonotype was found a few times. The chain links TRBV7-2 to TRBJ1-1; no firm D call. The CDR3 loop spans 11 amino acids. V gave up 6 bases and J gave up 5 bases, with 7 bases separating them. In germline, CDR1 is SGHTA, CDR2 FQGNSA. CDR3 sequence reads: CASSRETEAFF. CDR3 coding DNA: TGTGCCAGCAGTCGTGAAACTGAAGCTTTCTTT.

This clonotype was recorded at least ten times. This sequence joins TRBV4-2 and TRBJ1-1, with D hard to call. The CDR3 has 14 residues. Germline CDR1 and CDR2: LGHNA and YNFKEQ. V lost 3 bases to trimming and J lost 1 base, with 9 bases between them. The CDR3 sequence: CASSHQVGNTEAFF. In DNA, the CDR3 is TGTGCCAGCAGCCACCAGGTCGGGAACACTGAAGCTTTCTTT.

For this clonotype: A single base separates this from a much larger clone, so it may be a read error. V and J are TRBV20-1 and TRBJ2-1; D is unclear. The V gene's germline CDR1 is DFQATT and CDR2 SNEGSKA (reference sequence). The CDR3 loop spans 11 amino acids. V was cut by 6 bases and J by 13 bases, with 16 bases left in between. The DNA of the CDR3 is TGCAGTGCGAATCCGAAAGAGACCCAGTTCTTC. Encoded protein: CSANPKETQFF.

This clonotype occurred many times. The V call is TRBV12-5, the J call TRBJ2-7; 7 bases are a match to TRBD1. Germline CDR1 LGHNT, CDR2 FRNRAP. The CDR3 is made up of 17 amino acids. Trimming cost V 2 bases and J 5 bases; bases outside gene matches: 15. CDR3 sequence: CASGLLRQGSSPNEQYF. For the CDR3, the DNA is TGTGCTAGTGGTTTGCTACGACAGGGCTCCTCACCCAACGAGCAGTACTTC. Based on the CDR3 plus reference TRBV12-5 and TRBJ2-7, the full variable domain is DARVTQTPRHKVTEMGQEVTMRCQPILGHNTVFWYRQTMMQGLELLAYFRNRAPLDDSGMPKDRFSAEMPDATLATLKIQPSEPRDSAVYFCASGLLRQGSSPNEQYFGPGTRLTVT.

The V call is TRBV7-6, the J call TRBJ1-3; D gene uncertain. The CDR3 runs 12 residues. V lost 4 bases, J lost 4 bases, and 5 bases lay in between. The germline CDR1 and CDR2 sequences are SGHVS and FNYEAQ. The CDR3 DNA reads as TGTGCCAGCAGCTCTCAGGGAAACACCATATATTTT. This encodes CASSSQGNTIYF.

In its sample, this clonotype was seen once. The chain recombines TRBV9 with TRBJ1-5; tentative D call: TRBD1 (5 bases). The germline gives CDR1 SGDLS, CDR2 YYNGEE. Trimming cost V 4 bases and J 4 bases, with 9 bases left between them. The CDR3 is 13 residues long. CDR3 in DNA: TGTGCCAGCAGCCAGGCAGGGAATCAGCCCCAGCATTTT. This sequence encodes CASSQAGNQPQHF.

The chain uses TRBV7-2 and TRBJ1-4; 9 bases are shared with TRBD1. Germline values: CDR1 SGHTA, CDR2 FQGNSA. This CDR3 is built from 16 residues. The junction had 7 bases not matched to a gene; V was cut back by 5 bases and J by 3 bases. For the CDR3, the DNA is TGTGCCAGCAGCCTTGGGACAGGGTTCCCTAATGAAAAACTGTTTTTT. The encoded protein is CASSLGTGFPNEKLFF.

This clonotype was detected many times. V usage is TRBV5-1 and J usage is TRBJ2-7; D possibly corresponds to TRBD2 (5 bases). Trimming took off 7 bases at V and 6 bases at J, with 20 bases between the two ends. The germline CDR1 and CDR2 sequences are SGHRS and YFSETQ. CDR3 length: 14 residues. CDR3 nucleotides: TGCGCCAGCGGGGTGGTAGGGAGTGATCGCGAGCAGTACTTC. Residues: CASGVVGSDREQYF.

DNA for the CDR3: TGTGCCAGCAGTCCTGCCTGGGGTGAAAAACTGTTTTTT. Translation gives CASSPAWGEKLFF. The chain employs TRBV6-5 and TRBJ1-4; D uncertain. The CDR3 spans 13 residues. Germline assignment: CDR1 MNHEY and CDR2 SVGAGI. V was trimmed by 5 bases and J by 7 bases, leaving 11 bases between them.

The J gene is TRBJ2-3, the V gene TRBV20-1, with D possibly TRBD1 on 6 matching bases. This CDR3 has 15 residues. Germline CDR1 and CDR2: DFQATT and SNEGSKA (reference sequence). V was cut by 6 bases and J by 1 base, with 17 bases left in between. CDR3 amino acids: CSAPGQPGGTDTQYF. CDR3 coding DNA: TGCAGTGCCCCAGGACAGCCTGGAGGCACAGATACGCAGTATTTT.

This clonotype was seen ten or more times. The gene calls are TRBV12-5 and TRBJ2-7; D might be TRBD1 (5 bases). The CDR3 has 13 residues. CDR1 and CDR2 from the germline V gene are LGHNT and FRNRAP. V lost 2 bases, J lost 7 bases, and 12 bases lay in between. In DNA form, the CDR3 reads TGTGCTAGTGGTTTGCAGGGATTTGGGGAGCAGTACTTC. Protein sequence: CASGLQGFGEQYF. Drawing the rest from reference TRBV12-5 and TRBJ2-7, the complete variable domain is DARVTQTPRHKVTEMGQEVTMRCQPILGHNTVFWYRQTMMQGLELLAYFRNRAPLDDSGMPKDRFSAEMPDATLATLKIQPSEPRDSAVYFCASGLQGFGEQYFGPGTRLTVT.

This clonotype has a handful of counts. The CDR3 nucleotides read TGTGCCAGCAGCGGGAGCGGGGGGAACTACAATGAGCAGTACTTC. This encodes CASSGSGGNYNEQYF. The genes are TRBV7-2 and TRBJ2-7; 9 bases are shared with TRBD2. V lost 5 bases to trimming and J lost 7 bases; unmatched junction nucleotides: 12. The CDR3 totals 15 residues. Germline loops: CDR1 SGHTA, CDR2 FQGNSA. Variable domain in full (rest from reference TRBV7-2 and TRBJ2-7): GAGVSQSPSNKVTEKGKDVELRCDPISGHTALYWYRQSLGQGLEFLIYFQGNSAPDKSGLPSDRFSAERTGGSVSTLTIQRTQQEDSAVYLCASSGSGGNYNEQYFGPGTRLTVT.

This clonotype occurred a few times. The chain joins TRBV4-2 to TRBJ1-2, with D hard to call. With 0 bases removed from V and 5 bases from J, the gap between germline ends came to 13 bases. In germline, CDR1 is LGHNA, CDR2 YNFKEQ. The CDR3 is made up of 15 amino acids. For the CDR3, the DNA is TGTGCCAGCAGCCAAGACGACACCGCGGGATATGGCTACACCTTC. As protein: CASSQDDTAGYGYTF.

This clonotype came up many times. V and J are TRBV9 and TRBJ2-3; weak D call: TRBD1 (6 bases). The CDR3 sequence is 15 residues long. Between the trimmed V and J ends, which lost 2 bases and 2 bases, there was a span of 12 bases. Per germline, CDR1 SGDLS and CDR2 YYNGEE. The CDR3 protein is CASSVDSPPTDTQYF. CDR3 DNA: TGTGCCAGCAGCGTGGACAGTCCACCCACAGATACGCAGTATTTT.

This clonotype has ten or more counts. This chain uses TRBV18 with TRBJ1-2; D call uncertain. The CDR3 has 13 residues. CDR1 is KGHSH, CDR2 LQKENI, per germline. The V end lost 3 bases, the J end lost 1 base, and 6 bases lay between the germline ends. CDR3 DNA sequence: TGTGCCAGCTCACCGGCCCGTAACTATGGCTACACCTTC. It translates to CASSPARNYGYTF.

The sample holds many counts of this clonotype. The J gene is TRBJ1-2, the V gene TRBV20-1; D is ambiguous. This CDR3 comprises 12 residues. Germline-derived CDR1 and CDR2 are DFQATT and SNEGSKA (reference sequence). The V gene lost 6 bases and the J gene lost 8 bases, with 16 bases spanning the gap. Here the CDR3 DNA reads TGCAGTGCCGAAAGGGCCCGCGAAGGCTACACCTTC. This sequence encodes CSAERAREGYTF.

This clonotype has at least ten counts. The rearrangement links TRBV5-1 to TRBJ1-2; 7 bases agree with TRBD1. The germline gives CDR1 SGHRS, CDR2 YFSETQ. The junction had 11 bases not matched to a gene; V was cut back by 4 bases and J by 5 bases. The CDR3 has 15 amino acids. The CDR3 region is CASSEPQQGRYGYTF. As DNA, the CDR3 is TGCGCCAGCAGCGAACCCCAACAGGGGCGGTATGGCTACACCTTC.

In this sample, this clonotype turned up a few times. V is TRBV2 and J is TRBJ2-5; no firm D call. Germline V gene sequence: CDR1 SNHLY, CDR2 FYNNEI. The germline V and J ends were trimmed by 2 bases and 11 bases, with 18 bases remaining between them. The CDR3 contains 14 residues. In nucleotides, the CDR3 is TGTGCCAGCAGTGAAAACAGAGAATACAATGAGCAGTACTTC. Amino acids: CASSENREYNEQYF.

The sample holds a few counts of this clonotype. The chain has TRBV6-2 or TRBV6-3 and TRBJ2-7; a possible D gene is TRBD1 (6 bases). This CDR3 comprises 14 residues. Germline V CDR1 and CDR2: MNHEY, SVGEGT. With 6 bases removed from V and 1 base from J, the gap between germline ends came to 13 bases. The CDR3 loop reads CASSAPTGSYEQYF. The CDR3 region has the DNA TGTGCCAGCAGCGCGCCGACAGGATCCTACGAGCAGTACTTC.